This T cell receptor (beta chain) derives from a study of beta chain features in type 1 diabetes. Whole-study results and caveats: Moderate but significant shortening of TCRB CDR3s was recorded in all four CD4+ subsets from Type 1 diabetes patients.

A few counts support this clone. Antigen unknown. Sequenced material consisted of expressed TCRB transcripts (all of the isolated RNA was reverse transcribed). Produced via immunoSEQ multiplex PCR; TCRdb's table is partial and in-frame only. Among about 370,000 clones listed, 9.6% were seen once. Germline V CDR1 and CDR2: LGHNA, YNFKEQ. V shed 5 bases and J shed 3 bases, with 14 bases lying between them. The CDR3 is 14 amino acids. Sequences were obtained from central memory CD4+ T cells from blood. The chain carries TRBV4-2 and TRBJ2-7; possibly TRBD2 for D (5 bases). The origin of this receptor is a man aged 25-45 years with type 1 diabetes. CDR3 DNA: TGTGCCAGCAGCAGGGAATTAAGCGGCTACGAGCAGTACTTC. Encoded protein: CASSRELSGYEQYF.